One sample yielded the 30 T cell receptor beta chains listed below, sequenced in a study of T cell changes during pregnancy in multiple sclerosis. Clones were read by immunoSEQ multiplex PCR, and TCRdb kept only the in-frame ones, dropping some. Among 90,000 or so clones listed, more than 85% were seen once. The specimen was peripheral blood, collected in the first trimester of pregnancy. The receptors derive from a female donor with multiple sclerosis, enrolled in a pregnancy study.

The rearrangement links TRBV19 to TRBJ2-3; 8 nucleotides match TRBD2. CDR3 length: 15 amino acids. The V gene end was trimmed by 6 bases and the J gene end by 3 bases; junction bases not matched to a gene: 8. Germline CDR1 and CDR2: LNHDA and SQIVND (reference sequence). The CDR3 reads CASRPPGLVTDTQYF. In nucleotides, the CDR3 is TGTGCCAGTAGACCGCCGGGACTAGTAACAGATACGCAGTATTTT.

The J gene is TRBJ1-2, the V gene TRBV4-1, with D possibly being TRBD1 (5 bases). Germline V gene sequence: CDR1 MGHRA, CDR2 YSYEKL. Trimming shortened V by 1 base and J by 6 bases, and 15 bases separated the two germline ends. CDR3 size: 15 residues. CDR3 sequence reads: CASSQAAGPSDGYTF. CDR3 DNA sequence: TGCGCCAGCAGCCAAGCGGCAGGGCCATCCGATGGCTACACCTTC.

This rearrangement joins TRBV28 to TRBJ2-1; possibly TRBD1 for D (5 bases). This CDR3 is built from 21 residues. With 6 bases removed from V and 0 bases from J, the gap between germline ends came to 30 bases. CDR1 MDHEN and CDR2 SYDVKM come from the germline V gene. CDR3 sequence: CASSIYISLGRLQGSYNEQFF. The DNA of the CDR3 is TGTGCCAGCAGCATATATATATCCCTGGGGCGACTTCAGGGCTCCTACAATGAGCAGTTCTTC.

The gene calls are TRBV14 and TRBJ2-1, with 7 bases identical to TRBD2. Germline V gene sequence: CDR1 SGHDN, CDR2 FVKESK. V shed 4 bases, J shed 8 bases, and the junction held 14 bases outside the gene matches. CDR3 length: 16 residues. CDR3 sequence (DNA): TGTGCCAGCAGCCCCTTTAGACTAGCCGGACGGTATGAGCAGTTCTTC. Its protein is CASSPFRLAGRYEQFF.

The chain uses TRBV5-1 and TRBJ2-5, with 13 nucleotides matching TRBD2. The CDR3 length is 16 residues. The V gene's germline CDR1 is SGHRS and CDR2 YFSETQ. V was clipped by 4 bases and J by 5 bases; unmatched bases: 8. For the CDR3, the DNA is TGCGCCAGCAGCCCGCTACTAGCGGGAGGGGAGGAGACCCAGTACTTC. Protein product: CASSPLLAGGEETQYF.

The chain recombines TRBV27 with TRBJ1-5; no definite D call. V was cut by 0 bases and J by 4 bases, with 10 bases left in between. In germline, CDR1 is MNHEY, CDR2 SMNVEV (reference sequence). The length of the CDR3 is 15 residues. CDR3 residues: CASSLSAGRNQPQHF. The CDR3 bases are TGTGCCAGCAGTTTATCGGCAGGTCGAAATCAGCCCCAGCATTTT.

J is TRBJ1-4 and V is TRBV19, with 10 bases fitting TRBD1. V lost 6 bases, J lost 8 bases, and 3 bases stayed unmatched. CDR1 and CDR2 (germline): LNHDA, SQIVND (reference sequence). This CDR3 has 13 amino acids. This chain's CDR3 is CASRTGGSEKLFF. CDR3 in DNA: TGTGCCAGTAGGACAGGGGGCAGCGAAAAACTGTTTTTT. The complete variable domain, with remaining parts taken from reference TRBV19 and TRBJ1-4, reads DGGITQSPKYLFRKEGQNVTLSCEQNLNHDAMYWYRQDPGQGLRLIYYSQIVNDFQKGDIAEGYSVSREKKESFPLTVTSAQKNPTAFYLCASRTGGSEKLFFGSGTQLSVL.

The table lists this clone with a count of one. CDR3 protein: CASSLGQTNSPLHF. The CDR3 DNA follows: TGTGCCAGCAGCTTGGGACAGACTAATTCACCCCTCCACTTT. V usage is TRBV5-4 and J usage is TRBJ1-6; D is possibly TRBD1 (5 bases). The CDR3 is 14 residues long. V shed 0 bases and J shed 6 bases, with 7 bases lying between them. Per germline, CDR1 SGHNT and CDR2 YYREEE (reference sequence).

The chain has TRBV11-2 and TRBJ1-5, with D maybe TRBD1 (5 bases). Germline CDR1 reads SGHAT; CDR2 reads FQNNGV. The CDR3 consists of 16 residues. V was cut by 1 base and J by 0 bases, with 10 bases left in between. In nucleotides, the CDR3 is TGTGCCAGCAGCTTAGGACAGCCCTATAGCAATCAGCCCCAGCATTTT. Translated, it gives CASSLGQPYSNQPQHF.

This chain links TRBV6-5 with TRBJ2-5, with 8 bases fitting TRBD1. V was pared by 0 bases and J by 5 bases, with 5 bases of the junction left unmatched. The CDR3 loop spans 15 amino acids. Germline V gene lookup returns CDR1 MNHEY and CDR2 SVGAGI. CDR3 nucleotide sequence: TGTGCCAGCAGTTACTCGTCGTACAGGGGGGAGACCCAGTACTTC. Translating it yields CASSYSSYRGETQYF.

This chain joins TRBV14 and TRBJ2-3; D call uncertain. The CDR3 is 13 residues long. Trimming took 1 base from V and 7 from J, leaving 9 bases between them. Germline loops: CDR1 SGHDN, CDR2 FVKESK. In nucleotides, the CDR3 is TGTGCCAGCAGCCAAGTGACTGGTTATACGCAGTATTTT. It translates to CASSQVTGYTQYF.

This chain links TRBV4-1 with TRBJ2-7; 7 positions match TRBD1. Germline values: CDR1 MGHRA, CDR2 YSYEKL. CDR3 length: 14 residues. J gave up 2 bases and V 3 bases, and 4 bases lay outside the gene matches. This CDR3 is CASSQRTGPYEQYF. The CDR3 DNA follows: TGCGCCAGCAGCCAGAGGACAGGCCCCTACGAGCAGTACTTC.

The chain has TRBV9 and TRBJ2-1; 10 bases fit TRBD2. The CDR3 loop spans 17 amino acids. The V and J ends lost 2 bases and 3 bases, in that order; junction bases with no gene match: 8. Per the germline V gene, CDR1 is SGDLS and CDR2 is YYNGEE. The CDR3 DNA reads as TGTGCCAGCAGCGTGACGGTAGCGGGAGGAAGCTACAATGAGCAGTTCTTC. It translates to CASSVTVAGGSYNEQFF.

Points on this clone: The same CDR3 also results from other DNA sequences found in this sample. This rearrangement joins TRBV5-1 to TRBJ2-3, with TRBD2 matching 8 bases. CDR3 length: 15 amino acids. The V gene's germline CDR1 is SGHRS and CDR2 YFSETQ. The trim removed 1 base at V and 4 bases at J, leaving 5 bases unmatched. In DNA, the CDR3 is TGCGCCAGCAGCTTGAGAGGACTAGCTGCAGATACGCAGTATTTT. Translated, it gives CASSLRGLAADTQYF.

V is TRBV28 and J is TRBJ1-1; 7 bases agree with TRBD1. The CDR3 contains 17 residues. V was pared by 7 bases and J by 0 bases, with 14 bases of the junction left unmatched. Germline CDR1 and CDR2: MDHEN and SYDVKM. DNA for the CDR3: TGTGCCAGCATCCCCCTTTTTTCGGACAGGATGAACACTGAAGCTTTCTTT. The encoded protein is CASIPLFSDRMNTEAFF.

The chain employs TRBV5-6 and TRBJ2-1, with D perhaps TRBD2 (5 bases). V lost 1 base and J 6 bases, leaving 17 bases between the germline ends. The CDR3 has 16 amino acids. Germline V gene data show CDR1 as SGHDT and CDR2 as YYEEEE. This CDR3 is CASSLLHAGFTNEQFF. The CDR3 region has the DNA TGTGCCAGCAGCTTGCTTCACGCGGGCTTCACCAATGAGCAGTTCTTC.

This clone was detected only once. This rearrangement joins TRBV30 to TRBJ2-1; TRBD2 aligns across 12 bases. Germline V CDR1 and CDR2: GTSNPN, SVGIG (reference sequence). J gave up 13 bases and V 2 bases, and 12 bases lay outside the gene matches. The CDR3 consists of 15 residues. The CDR3 loop is CAWSSPSGRAREQFF. DNA for the CDR3: TGTGCCTGGAGTAGTCCTAGCGGGAGGGCTAGGGAACAGTTCTTC.

The chain uses TRBV7-8 and TRBJ1-4; no clear D. CDR1 SGHVS and CDR2 FQNEAQ come from the germline V gene. CDR3 length equals 13 residues. V was trimmed by 3 bases and J by 8 bases, leaving 10 bases between them. CDR3 nucleotides: TGTGCCAGCAGCTTCAAACATTTGGAAAAACTGTTTTTT. It is translated as CASSFKHLEKLFF.

Only one count was recorded for this clone. The V call is TRBV18, the J call TRBJ2-7, with TRBD1 identical over 9 bases. CDR3 size: 14 residues. The junction had 5 bases not matched to a gene; V was cut back by 3 bases and J by 5 bases. CDR1 KGHSH and CDR2 LQKENI come from the germline V gene. The CDR3 DNA reads TGTGCCAGCTCACCGACAGGGGGTGTCGACGAGCAGTACTTC. Amino acid sequence: CASSPTGGVDEQYF.

V gene TRBV27 combines with J gene TRBJ1-1; 9 bases are a match to TRBD1. The CDR3 consists of 14 residues. CDR1 and CDR2 from the germline V gene are MNHEY and SMNVEV (reference sequence). The V gene end was trimmed by 4 bases and the J gene end by 1 base; junction bases not matched to a gene: 1. The CDR3 region has the DNA TGTGCCAGCAGTTGGGGACAGGGGAACACTGAAGCTTTCTTT. This codes for CASSWGQGNTEAFF.

The gene calls are TRBV11-2 and TRBJ2-1; TRBD2 is a possible D gene (6 bases). This CDR3 spans 14 amino acids. CDR1 and CDR2 from the germline V gene are SGHAT and FQNNGV. V lost 5 bases and J 6 bases, leaving 14 bases between the germline ends. DNA for the CDR3: TGTGCCAGCAGCGGGGCTAGCGTCGGCAATGAGCAGTTCTTC. This gives the protein CASSGASVGNEQFF.

The chain is built from TRBV9 and TRBJ1-2, with 8 bases fitting TRBD1. V trimming: 5 bases; J trimming: 3 bases; junction bases outside the gene matches: 12. Per the germline V gene, CDR1 is SGDLS and CDR2 is YYNGEE. This CDR3 has 16 amino acids. Here the CDR3 DNA reads TGTGCCAGCAGGCCGGTCAGGACAGGGTACGACTATGGCTACACCTTC. Its protein is CASRPVRTGYDYGYTF. The full variable domain, completed using reference TRBV9 and TRBJ1-2, is DSGVTQTPKHLITATGQRVTLRCSPRSGDLSVYWYQQSLDQGLQFLIQYYNGEERAKGNILERFSAQQFPDLHSELNLSSLELGDSALYFCASRPVRTGYDYGYTFGSGTRLTVV.

The chain has TRBV6-5 and TRBJ2-7; 7 bases are shared with TRBD2. The V segment lost 5 bases and the J segment 6 bases; nucleotides outside the gene matches: 7. The CDR3 spans 13 residues. Germline CDR1 is MNHEY and CDR2 is SVGAGI. CDR3 protein: CASSAGVPVEQYF. The CDR3 DNA sequence: TGTGCCAGCAGTGCGGGAGTTCCCGTCGAGCAGTACTTC.

CDR3 in DNA: TGTGCCAGCAGCTTTTTAAACACTGAAGCTTTCTTT. Translated, it gives CASSFLNTEAFF. The rearrangement uses TRBV7-2 and TRBJ1-1; D not certain. This CDR3 spans 12 amino acids. Trimming took off 3 bases at V and 2 bases at J, with 4 bases between the two ends. CDR1 is SGHTA and CDR2 is FQGNSA in the germline V gene. Drawing the rest from reference TRBV7-2 and TRBJ1-1, the complete variable domain is GAGVSQSPSNKVTEKGKDVELRCDPISGHTALYWYRQSLGQGLEFLIYFQGNSAPDKSGLPSDRFSAERTGGSVSTLTIQRTQQEDSAVYLCASSFLNTEAFFGQGTRLTVV.

About this clone itself: The junction and the germline gene differ at one end; a read error may be behind it. The rearrangement uses TRBV5-6 and TRBJ2-7; D possibly corresponds to TRBD2 (6 bases). Germline V gene sequence: CDR1 SGHDT, CDR2 YYEEEE. The CDR3 runs to 14 residues. The CDR3 loop is CASSLGPDTPRGDF. Written as DNA, the CDR3 is TGTGCCAGCAGCTTGGGGCCAGATACTCCCCGCGGGGACTTC.

The chain uses TRBV6-6 and TRBJ2-7; 10 bases fit TRBD1. The CDR3 has 15 amino acids. J gave up 0 bases and V 4 bases, and 3 bases lay outside the gene matches. Per germline, CDR1 MNHNY and CDR2 SVGAGI (reference sequence). CDR3 DNA sequence: TGTGCCAGCAGTTTGCGGGACAGGGGCTCCTACGAGCAGTACTTC. It encodes CASSLRDRGSYEQYF.

The genes are TRBV18 and TRBJ1-1, with D unresolved. Germline V CDR1 and CDR2: KGHSH, LQKENI. V lost 0 bases, J lost 1 base, and 9 bases lay in between. The CDR3 extends over 15 amino acids. In DNA, the CDR3 is TGTGCCAGCTCACCACCGCGGGGTACGAACACTGAAGCTTTCTTT. It encodes CASSPPRGTNTEAFF. Full variable domain (missing parts from reference TRBV18 and TRBJ1-1): NAGVMQNPRHLVRRRGQEARLRCSPMKGHSHVYWYRQLPEEGLKFMVYLQKENIIDESGMPKERFSAEFPKEGPSILRIQQVVRGDSAAYFCASSPPRGTNTEAFFGQGTRLTVV.

The chain is built from TRBV19 and TRBJ2-2; 8 bases agree with TRBD2. There are 16 residues in the CDR3. Germline CDR1 LNHDA, CDR2 SQIVND (reference sequence). V lost 5 bases, J lost 1 base, and 6 bases stayed unmatched. The CDR3 region is CASSYREGWNTGELFF. The CDR3 bases are TGTGCCAGTAGTTATCGGGAGGGCTGGAACACCGGGGAGCTGTTTTTT. Complete variable domain (other parts from reference TRBV19 and TRBJ2-2): DGGITQSPKYLFRKEGQNVTLSCEQNLNHDAMYWYRQDPGQGLRLIYYSQIVNDFQKGDIAEGYSVSREKKESFPLTVTSAQKNPTAFYLCASSYREGWNTGELFFGEGSRLTVL.

The chain carries TRBV10-3 and TRBJ1-1, with D perhaps TRBD1 (5 bases). This CDR3 is built from 12 residues. Germline CDR1 and CDR2: ENHRY and SYGVKD. V was shortened by 8 bases and J by 0 bases, with 7 bases between the two germline ends. The CDR3 loop is CAIGAMNTEAFF. In DNA form, the CDR3 reads TGTGCCATCGGGGCTATGAACACTGAAGCTTTCTTT.

V is TRBV7-3 and J is TRBJ2-1; unclear D gene. The CDR3 extends over 11 amino acids. V was trimmed by 6 bases and J by 3 bases, leaving 3 bases between them. Per the germline V gene, CDR1 is SGHTA and CDR2 is FQGTGA. The CDR3: CASSNYNEQFF. In DNA form, the CDR3 reads TGTGCCAGCAGTAACTACAATGAGCAGTTCTTC.